This T cell receptor beta chain emerged from a study of T cells in Graves' hyperthyroidism and ophthalmopathy. Amplification targeted TCR beta CDR3 regions from RNA transcripts. Researchers ran a first-round RT-PCR on the TCR CDR3 using the HTBI primer set. TCRdb ran MiXCR on the multiplex PCR reads and lists one entry per CDR3 protein. The table includes around 290,000 distinct CDR3 sequences, 15% to 20% detected once. The CDR3 spans 14 residues. Trimming took off 1 base at V and 3 bases at J, with 10 bases between the two ends. Germline V gene lookup returns CDR1 SGHDN and CDR2 FVKESK. Study-wide results and caveats: Within blood appeared most thyroid clonotypes that had expanded above 0.001. Ophthalmopathy got predicted by the model a median about six months before its onset.

A note on this clonotype: Antigen: not known.

The genes are TRBV14 and TRBJ2-7; D is ambiguous. What was sequenced was blood. This clonotype originated in a woman aged 60-75 years with Graves' ophthalmopathy. The CDR3 is CASSQGAYIYEQYF. CDR3 in DNA: TGTGCCAGCAGCCAAGGGGCCTACATCTACGAGCAGTACTTC.